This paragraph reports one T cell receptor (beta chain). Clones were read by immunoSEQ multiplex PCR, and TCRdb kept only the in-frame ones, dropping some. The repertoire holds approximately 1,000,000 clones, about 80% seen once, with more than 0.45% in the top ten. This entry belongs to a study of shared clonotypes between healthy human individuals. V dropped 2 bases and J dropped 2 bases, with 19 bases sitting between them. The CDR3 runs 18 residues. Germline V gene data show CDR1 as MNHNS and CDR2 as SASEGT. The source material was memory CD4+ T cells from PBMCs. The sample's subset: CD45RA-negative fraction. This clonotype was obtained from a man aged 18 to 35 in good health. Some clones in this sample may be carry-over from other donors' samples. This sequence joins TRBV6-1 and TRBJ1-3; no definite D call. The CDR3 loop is CASSELSVGFTAGNTIYF. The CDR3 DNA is TGTGCCAGCAGTGAACTGAGCGTCGGTTTCACGGCTGGAAACACCATATATTTT.